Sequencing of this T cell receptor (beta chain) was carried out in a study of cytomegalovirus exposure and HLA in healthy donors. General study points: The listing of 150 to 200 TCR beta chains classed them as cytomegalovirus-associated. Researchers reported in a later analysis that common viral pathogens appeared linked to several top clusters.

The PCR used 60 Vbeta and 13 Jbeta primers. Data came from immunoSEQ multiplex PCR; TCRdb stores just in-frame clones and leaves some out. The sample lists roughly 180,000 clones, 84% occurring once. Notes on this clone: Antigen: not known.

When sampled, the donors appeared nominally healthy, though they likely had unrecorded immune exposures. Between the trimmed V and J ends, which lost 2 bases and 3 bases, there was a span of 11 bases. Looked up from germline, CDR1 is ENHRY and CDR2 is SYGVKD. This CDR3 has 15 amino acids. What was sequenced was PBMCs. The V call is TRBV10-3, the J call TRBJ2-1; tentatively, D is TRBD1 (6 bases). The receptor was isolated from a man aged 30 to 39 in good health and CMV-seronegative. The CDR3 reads CAISEGDRFYNEQFF. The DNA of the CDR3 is TGTGCCATCAGTGAGGGAGACAGGTTCTACAATGAGCAGTTCTTC.